The source of this T cell receptor beta chain is a study of cytomegalovirus exposure and HLA in healthy donors. The PCR made use of 60 Vbeta and 13 Jbeta primers. Sequencing was performed with immunoSEQ multiplex PCR; in TCRdb, only in-frame clones are kept and a portion is missing. This repertoire shows roughly 110,000 clones, about 70% found once; its top ten account for about 2.8%. From germline, CDR1 is SGHNT and CDR2 YYREEE (reference sequence). The ends lost 0 bases at V and 7 bases at J; junction bases unmatched: 6. The CDR3 covers 16 residues. This clone turned up a few times. This chain uses TRBV5-4 with TRBJ1-4; the match to TRBD1 covers 10 bases. This clonotype originated in a female donor in good health and CMV-seronegative. What was sequenced was PBMCs. CDR3 residues: CASSLGGGQGGEKLFF. Here the CDR3 DNA reads TGTGCCAGCAGCTTGGGAGGAGGACAGGGGGGTGAAAAACTGTTTTTT.